This T cell receptor (beta chain) was recovered during a study of T cells in Graves' hyperthyroidism and ophthalmopathy. Study outcomes and limitations: Most clonotypes that expanded in the thyroid above 0.001 also showed up in blood. Separating ophthalmopathy from stable hyperthyroidism was achieved by a 13 V-J model.

Turning to this clonotype: The target antigen is unknown.

Germline assignment: CDR1 SEHNR and CDR2 FQNEAQ (reference sequence). Trimming pared 3 bases from V and 8 bases from J, leaving 8 bases between. The CDR3 contains 12 residues. Exclusion of patients followed from uncontrolled infection, other autoimmune disease, pregnancy or lactation. Orbital computed tomography, thyroid ultrasound, serum thyroxine and TRAb, and clinical symptoms together informed the diagnoses. TCR beta CDR3 regions were amplified from RNA transcripts. The HTBI primer set drove a first-round RT-PCR of the TCR CDR3. MiXCR, run by TCRdb on the multiplex PCR reads, gives a single entry per CDR3 protein. Altogether 450,000 to 700,000 distinct CDR3 sequences are present, about half being singletons, with the ten largest covering over 15%.

The rearrangement links TRBV7-9 to TRBJ2-1; D not resolved. This TCR came from an adult woman with Graves' disease, either hyperthyroidism or ophthalmopathy (not recorded which). Source material: peripheral blood or thyroid tissue (not recorded which). The CDR3 here is CASSLRFDEQFF. The CDR3 nucleotides read TGTGCCAGCAGCTTGAGATTCGATGAGCAGTTCTTC.